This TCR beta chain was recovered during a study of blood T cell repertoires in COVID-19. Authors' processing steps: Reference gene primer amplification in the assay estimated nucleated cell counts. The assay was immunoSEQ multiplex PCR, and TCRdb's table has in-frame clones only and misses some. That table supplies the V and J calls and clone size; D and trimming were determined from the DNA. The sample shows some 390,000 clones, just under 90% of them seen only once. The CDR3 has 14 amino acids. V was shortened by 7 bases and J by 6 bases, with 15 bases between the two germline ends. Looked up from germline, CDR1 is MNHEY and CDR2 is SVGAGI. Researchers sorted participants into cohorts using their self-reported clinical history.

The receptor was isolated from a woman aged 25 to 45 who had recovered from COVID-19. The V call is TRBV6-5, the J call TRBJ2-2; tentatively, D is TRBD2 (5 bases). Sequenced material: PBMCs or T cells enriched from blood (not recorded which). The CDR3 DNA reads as TGTGCCAGCAAGCGCGAAAAGAGGGCCGGGGAGCTGTTTTTT. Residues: CASKREKRAGELFF.